The entry below gives a single T cell receptor (beta chain) sequence along with its context. Looked up from germline, CDR1 is LGHNA and CDR2 is YNFKEQ. The CDR3 length is 15 residues. Deletions cut 2 bases from V and 4 bases from J, with 14 bases between. MiXCR was run by TCRdb on the RT-PCR reads, yielding one entry per CDR3 protein. The table shows about 680,000 distinct CDR3 sequences, with around 14% occurring only once. This receptor was obtained from a female donor in good health, serving as a healthy control. The chain has TRBV4-2 and TRBJ1-2, with D unclear. Sequenced: memory CD4+ T cells from blood. DNA for the CDR3: TGTGCCAGCAGCCAACAGCGGGAGGGCCCCTATGGCTACACCTTC. This gives the protein CASSQQREGPYGYTF.